This T cell receptor (beta chain) was sequenced for a study of T cells in Graves' hyperthyroidism and ophthalmopathy. Study-wide results and limits: Blood held most thyroid clonotypes expanded above 0.001 frequency.

The germline V gene has CDR1 SNHLY and CDR2 FYNNEI. This CDR3 spans 10 amino acids. V gave up 7 bases and J gave up 5 bases, with 5 bases separating them. Thyroid ultrasound, orbital computed tomography, clinical symptoms, and serum thyroxine and TRAb underpinned diagnoses. RNA transcripts gave rise to amplified TCR beta CDR3 regions. First-round RT-PCR of the TCR CDR3 relied on the HTBI primer set. TCRdb passed the multiplex PCR reads through MiXCR, listing each CDR3 protein once. The table lists approximately 400,000 distinct CDR3 sequences, about 19% of them singletons, with about 3.7% in the top ten. Comments on this clonotype: What it binds is unknown.

V gene TRBV2 combines with J gene TRBJ2-5; D not certain. This receptor was identified in a woman aged 18-29 years with Graves' hyperthyroidism. The sequenced sample consisted of blood. CDR3 DNA sequence: TGTGCCAGCACCCGGGAGACCCAGTACTTC. It is translated as CASTRETQYF.